This T cell receptor beta chain was retrieved from a study of blood T cell repertoires in COVID-19. Looking at the study overall: Sources were T cells, B-cell-depleted T cells, or PBMCs; the material itself was cDNA or gDNA.

This table comes from immunoSEQ multiplex PCR, and its TCRdb copy is limited to in-frame clones, with some not included. The profile covers over 400,000 clones, with roughly 88% appearing a single time and roughly 3.1% taken by the ten largest. Germline CDR1 reads LNHNV; CDR2 reads YYDKDF (reference sequence). The V and J ends lost 0 bases and 3 bases respectively, with 8 bases between them. The CDR3 sequence is 14 residues long. Sequencing was carried out using peripheral blood. The chain couples TRBV15 to TRBJ1-1, with D unclear. The clonotype comes from a human donor in a cohort sampled during active COVID-19. The CDR3 DNA follows: TGTGCCACCAGCAGAGATCTCAGGTACACTGAAGCTTTCTTT. The encoded protein is CATSRDLRYTEAFF.